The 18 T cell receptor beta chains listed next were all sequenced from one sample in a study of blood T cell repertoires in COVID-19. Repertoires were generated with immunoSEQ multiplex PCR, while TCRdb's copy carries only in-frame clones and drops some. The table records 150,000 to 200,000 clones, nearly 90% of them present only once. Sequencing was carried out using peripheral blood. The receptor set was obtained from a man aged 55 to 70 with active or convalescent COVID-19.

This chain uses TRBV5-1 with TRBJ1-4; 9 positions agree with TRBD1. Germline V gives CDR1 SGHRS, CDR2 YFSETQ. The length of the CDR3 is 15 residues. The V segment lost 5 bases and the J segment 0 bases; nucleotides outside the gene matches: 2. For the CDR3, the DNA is TGCGCCAGCAGAGACAGGGGGTCAACTAATGAAAAACTGTTTTTT. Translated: CASRDRGSTNEKLFF.

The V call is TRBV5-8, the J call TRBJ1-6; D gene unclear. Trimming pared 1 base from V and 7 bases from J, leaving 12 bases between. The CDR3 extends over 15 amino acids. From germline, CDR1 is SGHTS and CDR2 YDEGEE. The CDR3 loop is CASSLFMPGNSPLHF. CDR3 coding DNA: TGTGCCAGCAGCTTGTTCATGCCGGGGAATTCACCCCTCCACTTT.

CDR3 residues: CVRRDRGRPSTDTQYF. CDR3 coding DNA: TGTGTCAGAAGGGACAGGGGGCGCCCTAGCACAGATACGCAGTATTTT. The rearrangement links TRBV7-5 to TRBJ2-3; the table's D call, TRBD1, was not checked against the DNA. TRBV7-5 is designated a pseudogene. The CDR3 spans 16 residues.

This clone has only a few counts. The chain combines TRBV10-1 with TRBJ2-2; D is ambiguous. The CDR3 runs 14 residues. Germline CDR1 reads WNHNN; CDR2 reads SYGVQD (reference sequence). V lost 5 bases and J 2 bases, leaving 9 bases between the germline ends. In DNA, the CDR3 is TGCGCCAGCAGTTCCGGAGACAACACCGGGGAGCTGTTTTTT. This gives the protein CASSSGDNTGELFF.

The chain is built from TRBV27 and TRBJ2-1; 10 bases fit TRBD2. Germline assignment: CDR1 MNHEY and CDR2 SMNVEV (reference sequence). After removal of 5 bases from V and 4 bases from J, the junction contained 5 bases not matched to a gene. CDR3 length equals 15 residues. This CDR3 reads CASSASGGGYNEQFF. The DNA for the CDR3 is TGTGCCAGCAGTGCTAGCGGGGGTGGGTACAATGAGCAGTTCTTC.

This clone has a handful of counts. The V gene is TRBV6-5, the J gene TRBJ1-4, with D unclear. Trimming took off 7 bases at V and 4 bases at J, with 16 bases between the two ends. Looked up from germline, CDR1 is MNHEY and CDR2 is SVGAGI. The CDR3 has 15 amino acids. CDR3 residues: CASTSPFAGNEKLFF. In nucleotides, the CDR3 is TGTGCCAGCACCTCCCCCTTCGCCGGTAATGAAAAACTGTTTTTT.

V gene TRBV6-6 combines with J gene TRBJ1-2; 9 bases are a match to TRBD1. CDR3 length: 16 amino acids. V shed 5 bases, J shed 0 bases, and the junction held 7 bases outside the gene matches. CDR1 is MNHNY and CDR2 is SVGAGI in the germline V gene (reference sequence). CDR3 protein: CASSLRTGAANYGYTF. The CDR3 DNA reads TGTGCCAGCAGTCTACGGACAGGGGCAGCTAACTATGGCTACACCTTC.

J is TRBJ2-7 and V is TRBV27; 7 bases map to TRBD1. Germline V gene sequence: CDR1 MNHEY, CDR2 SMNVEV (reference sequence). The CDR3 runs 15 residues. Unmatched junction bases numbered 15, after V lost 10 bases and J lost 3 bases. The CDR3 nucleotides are TGTGCCATCAGAGACAGGGCCCACCTCCTCTACGAGCAGTACTTC. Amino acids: CAIRDRAHLLYEQYF.

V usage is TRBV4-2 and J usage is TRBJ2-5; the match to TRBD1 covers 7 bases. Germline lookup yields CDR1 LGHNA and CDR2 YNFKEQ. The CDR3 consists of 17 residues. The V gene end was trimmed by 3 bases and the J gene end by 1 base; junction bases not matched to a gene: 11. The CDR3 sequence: CASSQTSFGTAQETQYF. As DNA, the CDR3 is TGTGCCAGCAGCCAGACAAGCTTCGGGACAGCCCAAGAGACCCAGTACTTC.

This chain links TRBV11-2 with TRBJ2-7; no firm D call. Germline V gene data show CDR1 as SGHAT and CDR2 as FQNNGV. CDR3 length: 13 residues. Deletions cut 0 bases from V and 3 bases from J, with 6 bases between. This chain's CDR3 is CASSLEQFYEQYF. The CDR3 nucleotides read TGTGCCAGCAGCTTAGAACAGTTCTACGAGCAGTACTTC.

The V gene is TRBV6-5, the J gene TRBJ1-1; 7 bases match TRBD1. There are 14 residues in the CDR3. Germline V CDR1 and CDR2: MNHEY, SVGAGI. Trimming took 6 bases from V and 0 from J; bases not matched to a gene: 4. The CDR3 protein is CASRKTGLNTEAFF. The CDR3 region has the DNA TGTGCCAGCAGAAAGACAGGGCTGAACACTGAAGCTTTCTTT.

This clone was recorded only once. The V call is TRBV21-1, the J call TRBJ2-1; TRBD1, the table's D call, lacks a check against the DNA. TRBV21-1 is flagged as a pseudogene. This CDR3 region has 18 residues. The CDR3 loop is CASSKGRDRENSYNEQFF. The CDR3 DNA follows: TGTGCCAGCAGCAAAGGGCGAGACAGGGAAAACTCCTACAATGAGCAGTTCTTC.

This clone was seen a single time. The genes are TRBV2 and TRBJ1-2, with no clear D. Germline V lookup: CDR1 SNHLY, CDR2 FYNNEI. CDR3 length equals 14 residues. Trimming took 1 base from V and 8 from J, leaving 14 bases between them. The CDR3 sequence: CASSEDAGVGGYTF. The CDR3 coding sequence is TGTGCCAGCAGTGAAGACGCCGGGGTCGGGGGCTACACCTTC.

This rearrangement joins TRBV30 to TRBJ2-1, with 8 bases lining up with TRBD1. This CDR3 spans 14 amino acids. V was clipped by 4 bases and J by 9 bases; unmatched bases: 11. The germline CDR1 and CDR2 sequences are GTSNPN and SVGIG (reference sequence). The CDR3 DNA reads TGTGCCTGGACGCAACAGGGGGTTCGGGGTGAGCAGTTCTTC. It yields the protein CAWTQQGVRGEQFF.

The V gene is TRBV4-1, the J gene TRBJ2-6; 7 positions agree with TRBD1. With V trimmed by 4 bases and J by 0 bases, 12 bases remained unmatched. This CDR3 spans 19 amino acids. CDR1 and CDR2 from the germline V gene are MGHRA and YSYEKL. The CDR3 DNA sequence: TGCGCCAGCAGCCTATTGACAGGGCGTCCCACCTCTGGGGCCAACGTCCTGACTTTC. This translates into CASSLLTGRPTSGANVLTF.

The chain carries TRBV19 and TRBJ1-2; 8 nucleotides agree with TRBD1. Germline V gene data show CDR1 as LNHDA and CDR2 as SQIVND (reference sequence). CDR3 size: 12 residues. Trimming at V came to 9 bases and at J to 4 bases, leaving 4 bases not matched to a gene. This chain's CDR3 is CASTDRAYGYTF. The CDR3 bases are TGTGCCAGCACGGACAGGGCCTATGGCTACACCTTC.

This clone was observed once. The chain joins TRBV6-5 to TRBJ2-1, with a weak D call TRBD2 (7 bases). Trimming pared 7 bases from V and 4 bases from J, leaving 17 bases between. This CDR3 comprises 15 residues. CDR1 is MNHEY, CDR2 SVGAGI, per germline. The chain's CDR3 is CASILGGGRYNEQFF. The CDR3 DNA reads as TGTGCCAGCATACTAGGGGGGGGGCGGTACAATGAGCAGTTCTTC.

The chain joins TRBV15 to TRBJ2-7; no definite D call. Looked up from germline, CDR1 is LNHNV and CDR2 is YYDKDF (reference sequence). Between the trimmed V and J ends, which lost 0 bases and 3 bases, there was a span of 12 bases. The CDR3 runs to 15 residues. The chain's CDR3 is CATSRDGTVLYEQYF. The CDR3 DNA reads TGTGCCACCAGCAGAGACGGTACAGTTCTCTACGAGCAGTACTTC. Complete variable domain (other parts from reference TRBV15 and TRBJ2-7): DAMVIQNPRYQVTQFGKPVTLSCSQTLNHNVMYWYQQKSSQAPKLLFHYYDKDFNNEADTPDNFQSRRPNTSFCFLDIRSPGLGDTAMYLCATSRDGTVLYEQYFGPGTRLTVT.